This TCR beta chain was retrieved from a study of cytotoxic CD8 clonotypes in ibrutinib-treated CLL. About the research overall: Mean yields were approximately 270,000 productive templates and about 94,000 productive rearrangements per sample.

This CDR3 spans 18 amino acids. From germline, CDR1 is MDHEN and CDR2 SYDVKM. V lost 5 bases and J lost 5; bases outside the gene matches: 17. Target depth was 1 in 200,000 to 1 in 1 million T cells, about 10x per clonotype. Profiled with immunoSEQ multiplex PCR; TCRdb holds only in-frame clones, not every one. The table lists tens of thousands of clones, around 83% of them singletons, with around 5% in the top ten. Comment on this clone: Antigen: not known.

Regarding the study as a whole: Baseline clonality, above age-matched healthy donor levels, tracked circulating CD8+ T-cell counts.

The clonotype comes from a human donor with chronic lymphocytic leukemia. The J gene is TRBJ1-5, the V gene TRBV28, with 8 bases aligning to TRBD1. The material sequenced was PBMCs, taken before ibrutinib treatment. The CDR3 spells CASSKGRERTGRDQPQHF. DNA of the CDR3: TGTGCCAGCAGTAAGGGAAGGGAGAGGACAGGGAGAGATCAGCCCCAGCATTTT.